The 18 T cell receptor beta chains below all came from one sample that was sequenced in a study of T cells in Graves' hyperthyroidism and ophthalmopathy. Amplified regions were TCR beta CDR3 sequences from RNA transcripts. HTBI primers were employed in a first-round RT-PCR of the TCR CDR3. TCRdb re-called the multiplex PCR reads with MiXCR, one entry per CDR3 protein. The sample records about 640,000 distinct CDR3 sequences, 45% being singletons. The specimen was peripheral blood or thyroid tissue (not recorded which). These receptors came from an adult man with Graves' disease, either hyperthyroidism or ophthalmopathy (not recorded which).

The J gene is TRBJ1-1, the V gene TRBV20-1; D is perhaps TRBD1 (5 bases). Germline V gene lookup returns CDR1 DFQATT and CDR2 SNEGSKA (reference sequence). Trimming removed 6 bases at V and 10 bases at J, with 27 bases between. This CDR3 is built from 15 residues. CDR3 bases: TGCAGTGCCCAACAGACTAGCGGGGGGTCCCCAGGAGCTTTCTTT. Its protein is CSAQQTSGGSPGAFF.

There are a few counts of this clonotype. The chain has TRBV5-4 and TRBJ1-6; D is ambiguous. The CDR3 consists of 15 residues. V gave up 5 bases and J gave up 5 bases, with 14 bases separating them. The V gene's germline CDR1 is SGHNT and CDR2 YYREEE (reference sequence). CDR3 sequence: CASSRRTTNNSPLHF. In nucleotides, the CDR3 is TGTGCCAGCAGTCGACGGACTACTAATAATTCACCCCTCCACTTT.

The chain joins TRBV19 to TRBJ1-5, with 9 bases lining up with TRBD1. The CDR3 covers 16 residues. V lost 6 bases, J lost 7 bases, and 13 bases stayed unmatched. Germline CDR1 is LNHDA and CDR2 is SQIVND (reference sequence). CDR3 amino acids: CASRSQAQGAWQPQHF. CDR3 DNA: TGTGCCAGTAGAAGTCAGGCACAGGGGGCATGGCAGCCCCAGCATTTT.

This chain connects TRBV20-1 to TRBJ2-7, with TRBD1 matching 7 bases. Germline values: CDR1 DFQATT, CDR2 SNEGSKA (reference sequence). This CDR3 has 11 amino acids. V lost 6 bases to trimming and J lost 4 bases; unmatched junction nucleotides: 3. The chain's CDR3 is CSAMGQYEQYF. Written as DNA, the CDR3 is TGCAGTGCCATGGGACAGTACGAGCAGTACTTC.

V usage is TRBV10-3 and J usage is TRBJ1-6; TRBD1 agrees at 8 bases. This CDR3 contains 15 residues. V was clipped by 4 bases and J by 7 bases; unmatched bases: 6. Looked up from germline, CDR1 is ENHRY and CDR2 is SYGVKD. The CDR3 bases are TGTGCCATCAGTGGGGACAGGCCTGAAAATTCACCCCTCCACTTT. Its translation is CAISGDRPENSPLHF.

The chain employs TRBV7-9 and TRBJ1-5; D possibly corresponds to TRBD1 (6 bases). The V and J ends lost 4 bases and 1 base respectively, with 14 bases between them. Germline values: CDR1 SEHNR, CDR2 FQNEAQ (reference sequence). The CDR3 has 16 residues. CDR3 amino acids: CASSWDKGHSNQPQHF. The CDR3 DNA follows: TGTGCCAGCAGCTGGGACAAGGGGCACAGCAATCAGCCCCAGCATTTT.

The gene calls are TRBV5-1 and TRBJ1-2, with a tentative D call TRBD1 (5 bases). The CDR3 extends over 16 amino acids. Germline CDR1 and CDR2: SGHRS and YFSETQ. The V end lost 4 bases, the J end lost 2 bases, and 18 bases lay between the germline ends. CDR3 sequence: CASSPNGRGINYGYTF. As DNA, the CDR3 is TGCGCCAGCAGCCCAAATGGGCGGGGGATCAACTATGGCTACACCTTC.

This clonotype was counted many times. The V gene is TRBV20-1, the J gene TRBJ2-5, with 8 bases identical to TRBD2. The CDR3 totals 13 residues. Germline CDR1 is DFQATT and CDR2 is SNEGSKA (reference sequence). The J segment lost 5 bases and the V segment lost 5 bases, leaving 7 bases of the junction unmatched. The CDR3: CSAPWTSTETQYF. The CDR3 region has the DNA TGCAGTGCTCCTTGGACTAGCACGGAGACCCAGTACTTC.

This clonotype occurred a few times. The rearrangement joins TRBV14 to TRBJ1-3, with a tentative D call TRBD1 (5 bases). CDR3 length: 16 amino acids. Trimming took 1 base from V and 4 from J, leaving 14 bases between them. The germline V gene has CDR1 SGHDN and CDR2 FVKESK. CDR3 sequence reads: CASSQVGRAGGNTIYF. CDR3 bases: TGTGCCAGCAGCCAAGTGGGGCGGGCTGGCGGAAACACCATATATTTT. The variable domain in full, with the rest retrieved from reference TRBV14 and TRBJ1-3, is EAGVTQFPSHSVIEKGQTVTLRCDPISGHDNLYWYRRVMGKEIKFLLHFVKESKQDESGMPNNRFLAERTGGTYSTLKVQPAELEDSGVYFCASSQVGRAGGNTIYFGEGSWLTVV.

A word on this clonotype: Sequence at one end of the junction differs from germline and may be a read error. The gene calls are TRBV11-2 and TRBJ1-2, with unresolved D. The length of the CDR3 is 15 residues. The germline V gene has CDR1 SGHAT and CDR2 FQNNGV. As DNA, the CDR3 is TGTGCCAGCAGCTTAGTATCCCGGACGAGACCGGGCTACGCCTTC. It translates to CASSLVSRTRPGYAF.

As for this clonotype: A junction boundary mismatches the germline segment, possibly from a read error. The gene calls are TRBV2 and TRBJ1-5; 8 bases match TRBD1. The CDR3 has 13 amino acids. Germline values: CDR1 SNHLY, CDR2 FYNNEI. The CDR3 sequence: CASTGGNNQPQHF. CDR3 sequence (DNA): TGTGCTAGCACAGGGGGTAACAATCAGCCCCAGCATTTT.

This clonotype came up many times. The chain joins TRBV7-9 to TRBJ2-5, with 8 bases lining up with TRBD1. There are 11 residues in the CDR3. Germline V gene sequence: CDR1 SEHNR, CDR2 FQNEAQ (reference sequence). The V segment lost 7 bases and the J segment 10 bases; nucleotides outside the gene matches: 5. Here the CDR3 reads CASTVTGGQYF. The CDR3 region has the DNA TGTGCCAGCACAGTAACAGGGGGCCAGTACTTC.

This clonotype was picked up a small number of times. The chain recombines TRBV25-1 with TRBJ2-3; 8 bases are a match to TRBD1. Germline lookup yields CDR1 MGHDK and CDR2 SYGVNS. Trimming removed 2 bases from V and 5 bases from J; junction bases left unmatched: 6. This CDR3 contains 15 residues. CDR3 nucleotide sequence: TGTGCCAGCAGTGAACCCAGGGGGCAAGTAGATACGCAGTATTTT. Translation gives CASSEPRGQVDTQYF.

In its sample, this clonotype was seen many times. The J gene is TRBJ2-7, the V gene TRBV7-9; D is possibly TRBD2 (5 bases). CDR3 length: 15 amino acids. CDR1 SEHNR and CDR2 FQNEAQ come from the germline V gene (reference sequence). V was cut by 5 bases and J by 0 bases, with 14 bases left in between. CDR3 nucleotides: TGTGCCAGCAGCCCAGACCGGACTCGCTCCTACGAGCAGTACTTC. Translated, it gives CASSPDRTRSYEQYF.

This chain connects TRBV5-1 to TRBJ1-6; 10 bases match TRBD1. This CDR3 has 15 residues. J lost 10 bases, V lost 0 bases, and 4 bases had no gene match. CDR1 and CDR2 (germline): SGHRS, YFSETQ. This chain's CDR3 is CASSLARTGGSPLHF. The DNA for the CDR3 is TGCGCCAGCAGCTTGGCCCGGACAGGGGGATCACCCCTCCACTTT.

This clonotype was found many times. This rearrangement joins TRBV7-8 to TRBJ2-7; D could derive from TRBD1 or TRBD2 (5 bases each). This CDR3 comprises 14 residues. The V gene's germline CDR1 is SGHVS and CDR2 FQNEAQ. Trimming left V 5 bases short and J 3 bases short, with 14 bases between. This chain's CDR3 is CASSGSGTNYEQYF. The CDR3 nucleotides read TGTGCCAGCAGCGGGTCCGGGACCAACTACGAGCAGTACTTC.

This clonotype was detected a few times. This CDR3 reads CASSLETYSGNTIYF. The DNA of the CDR3 is TGCGCCAGCAGCTTGGAGACCTACTCTGGAAACACCATATATTTT. The V gene is TRBV5-1, the J gene TRBJ1-3, with D hard to call. This CDR3 has 15 residues. Trimming left V 0 bases short and J 0 bases short, with 7 bases between. Germline CDR1 and CDR2: SGHRS and YFSETQ.

This chain connects TRBV2 to TRBJ1-4; D unclear. The V gene lost 6 bases and the J gene lost 7 bases, with 18 bases spanning the gap. This CDR3 contains 15 residues. Per the germline V gene, CDR1 is SNHLY and CDR2 is FYNNEI. The CDR3, as DNA: TGTGCCAGCAGCGTGCAGGCCGAGGGAAGTGAAAAACTGTTTTTT. This translates into CASSVQAEGSEKLFF.